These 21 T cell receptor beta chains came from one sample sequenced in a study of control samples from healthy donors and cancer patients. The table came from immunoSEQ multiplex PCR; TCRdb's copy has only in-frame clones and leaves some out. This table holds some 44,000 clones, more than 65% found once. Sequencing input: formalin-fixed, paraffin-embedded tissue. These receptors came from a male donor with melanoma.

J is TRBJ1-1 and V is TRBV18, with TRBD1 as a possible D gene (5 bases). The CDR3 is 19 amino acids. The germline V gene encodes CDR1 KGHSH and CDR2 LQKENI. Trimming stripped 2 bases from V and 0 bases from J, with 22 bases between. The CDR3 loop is CASSPFKGASGAMNTEAFF. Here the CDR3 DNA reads TGTGCCAGCTCACCATTCAAAGGGGCCTCCGGGGCTATGAACACTGAAGCTTTCTTT.

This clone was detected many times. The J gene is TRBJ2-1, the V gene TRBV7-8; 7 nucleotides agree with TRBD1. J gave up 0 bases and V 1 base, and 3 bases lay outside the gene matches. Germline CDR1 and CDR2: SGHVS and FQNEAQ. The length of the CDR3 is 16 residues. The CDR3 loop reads CASSLEGANSYNEQFF. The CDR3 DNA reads TGTGCCAGCAGCTTAGAGGGGGCGAACTCCTACAATGAGCAGTTCTTC.

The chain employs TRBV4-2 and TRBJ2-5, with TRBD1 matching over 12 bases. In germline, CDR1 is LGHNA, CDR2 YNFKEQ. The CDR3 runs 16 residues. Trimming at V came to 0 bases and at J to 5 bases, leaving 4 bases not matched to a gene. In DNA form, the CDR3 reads TGTGCCAGCAGCCAAGATCAGGGACAGGGGGCTGAGACCCAGTACTTC. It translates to CASSQDQGQGAETQYF.

The DNA of the CDR3 is TGTGCCACCAGCAGAGATGGGGCGAGCCCCAATGAGCAGTTCTTC. It encodes CATSRDGASPNEQFF. The genes are TRBV15 and TRBJ2-1; D may be TRBD1 (5 bases). Germline-derived CDR1 and CDR2 are LNHNV and YYDKDF (reference sequence). CDR3 length: 15 residues. V lost 0 bases, J lost 6 bases, and 12 bases lay in between.

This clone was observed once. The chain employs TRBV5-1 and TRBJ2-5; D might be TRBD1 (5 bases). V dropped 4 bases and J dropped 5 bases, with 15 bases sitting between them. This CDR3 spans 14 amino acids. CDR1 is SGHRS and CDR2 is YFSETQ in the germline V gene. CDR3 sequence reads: CASSGAWPQETQYF. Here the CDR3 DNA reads TGCGCCAGCAGCGGGGCCTGGCCCCAGGAGACCCAGTACTTC.

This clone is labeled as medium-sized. CDR3 in amino acids: CASSEARTANVLTF. CDR3 DNA: TGTGCCAGCAGTGAAGCCCGGACAGCCAACGTCCTGACTTTC. This chain connects TRBV6-1 to TRBJ2-6; a weak D match, TRBD1 (5 bases). Trimming shortened V by 0 bases and J by 7 bases, and 7 bases separated the two germline ends. This CDR3 has 14 residues. CDR1 is MNHNS and CDR2 is SASEGT in the germline V gene.

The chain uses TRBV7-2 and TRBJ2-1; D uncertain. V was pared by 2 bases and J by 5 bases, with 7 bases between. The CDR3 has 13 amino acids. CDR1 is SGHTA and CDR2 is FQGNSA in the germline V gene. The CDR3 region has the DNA TGTGCCAGCAGCTTAACGGTAGACAATGAGCAGTTCTTC. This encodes CASSLTVDNEQFF. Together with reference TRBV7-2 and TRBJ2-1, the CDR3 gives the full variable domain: GAGVSQSPSNKVTEKGKDVELRCDPISGHTALYWYRQSLGQGLEFLIYFQGNSAPDKSGLPSDRFSAERTGGSVSTLTIQRTQQEDSAVYLCASSLTVDNEQFFGPGTRLTVL.

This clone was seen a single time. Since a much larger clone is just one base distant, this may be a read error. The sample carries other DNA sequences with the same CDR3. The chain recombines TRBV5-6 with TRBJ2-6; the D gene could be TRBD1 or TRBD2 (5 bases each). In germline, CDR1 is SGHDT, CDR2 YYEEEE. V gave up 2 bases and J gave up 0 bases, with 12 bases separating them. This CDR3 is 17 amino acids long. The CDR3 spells CASSFGQGSSGANVLTF. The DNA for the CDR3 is TGTGCCAGCAGCTTCGGACAAGGGAGCTCTGGGGCCAACGTCCTGACTTTC.

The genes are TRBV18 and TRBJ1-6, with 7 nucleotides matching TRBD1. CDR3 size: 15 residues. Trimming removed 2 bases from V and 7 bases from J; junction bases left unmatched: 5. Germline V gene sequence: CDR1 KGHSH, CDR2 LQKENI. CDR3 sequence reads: CASSPNRGKNSPLHF. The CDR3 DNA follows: TGTGCCAGCTCACCAAACAGGGGAAAAAATTCACCCCTCCACTTT.

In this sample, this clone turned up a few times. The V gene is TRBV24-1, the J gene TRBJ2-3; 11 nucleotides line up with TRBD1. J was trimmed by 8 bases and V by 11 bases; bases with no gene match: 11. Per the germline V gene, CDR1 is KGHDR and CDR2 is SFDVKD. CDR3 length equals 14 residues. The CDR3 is CAISGTGGSSTQYF. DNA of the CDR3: TGTGCCATATCCGGGACAGGGGGGTCGAGTACGCAGTATTTT.

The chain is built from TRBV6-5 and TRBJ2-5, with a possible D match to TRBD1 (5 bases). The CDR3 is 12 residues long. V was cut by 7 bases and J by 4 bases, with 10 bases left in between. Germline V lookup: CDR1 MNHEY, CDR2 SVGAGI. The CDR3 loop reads CASIRDRETQYF. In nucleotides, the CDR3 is TGTGCCAGCATCAGGGATCGAGAGACCCAGTACTTC.

The CDR3 protein is CASSPGTPNTGELFF. The CDR3 coding sequence is TGTGCCAGCAGCCCCGGGACTCCGAACACCGGGGAGCTGTTTTTT. V usage is TRBV14 and J usage is TRBJ2-2, with D perhaps TRBD2 (6 bases). Between the trimmed V and J ends, which lost 4 bases and 0 bases, there was a span of 9 bases. CDR1 SGHDN and CDR2 FVKESK come from the germline V gene. The CDR3 is made up of 15 amino acids.

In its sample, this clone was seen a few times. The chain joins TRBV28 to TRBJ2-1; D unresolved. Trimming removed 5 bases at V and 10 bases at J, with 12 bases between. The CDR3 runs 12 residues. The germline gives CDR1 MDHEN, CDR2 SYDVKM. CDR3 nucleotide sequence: TGTGCCAGCAGTCCCCTCTCGGGCGAGCAGTTCTTC. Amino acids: CASSPLSGEQFF.

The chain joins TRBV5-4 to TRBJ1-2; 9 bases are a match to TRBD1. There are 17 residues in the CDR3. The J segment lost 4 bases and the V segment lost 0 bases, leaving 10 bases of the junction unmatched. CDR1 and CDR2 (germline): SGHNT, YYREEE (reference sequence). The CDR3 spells CASSLGGTTGGGYGYTF. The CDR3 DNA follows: TGTGCCAGCAGCTTGGGCGGGACGACAGGGGGAGGCTATGGCTACACCTTC.

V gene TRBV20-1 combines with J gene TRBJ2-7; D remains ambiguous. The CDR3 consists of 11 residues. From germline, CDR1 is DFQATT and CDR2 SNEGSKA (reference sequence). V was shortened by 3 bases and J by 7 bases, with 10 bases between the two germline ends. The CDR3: CSASPREEQYF. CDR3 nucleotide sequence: TGCAGTGCTAGTCCCCGAGAGGAGCAGTACTTC.

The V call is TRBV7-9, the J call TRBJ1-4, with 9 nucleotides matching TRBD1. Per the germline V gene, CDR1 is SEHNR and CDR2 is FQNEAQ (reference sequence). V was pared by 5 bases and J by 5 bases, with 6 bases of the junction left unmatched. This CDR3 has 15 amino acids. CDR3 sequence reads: CASSAKGQGNEKLFF. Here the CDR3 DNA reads TGTGCCAGCAGCGCAAAGGGACAGGGCAATGAAAAACTGTTTTTT.

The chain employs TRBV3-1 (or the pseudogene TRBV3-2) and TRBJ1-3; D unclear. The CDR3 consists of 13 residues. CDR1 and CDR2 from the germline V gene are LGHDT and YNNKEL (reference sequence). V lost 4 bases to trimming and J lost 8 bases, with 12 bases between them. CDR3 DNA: TGTGCCAGCAGCCGATCTAGAGTAGACACCATATATTTT. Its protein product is CASSRSRVDTIYF.

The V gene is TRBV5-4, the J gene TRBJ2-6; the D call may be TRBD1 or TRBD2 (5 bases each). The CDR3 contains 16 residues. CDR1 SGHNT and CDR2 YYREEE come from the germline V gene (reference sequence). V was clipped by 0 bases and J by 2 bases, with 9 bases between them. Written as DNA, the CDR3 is TGTGCCAGCAGCTTGGGGGGGAACCCTGGGGCCAACGTCCTGACTTTC. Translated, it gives CASSLGGNPGANVLTF.

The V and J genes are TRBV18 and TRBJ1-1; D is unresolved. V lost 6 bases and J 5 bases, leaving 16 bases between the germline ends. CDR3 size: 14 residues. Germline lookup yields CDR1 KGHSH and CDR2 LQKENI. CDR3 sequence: CASSRSNGPTEAFF. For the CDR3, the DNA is TGTGCCAGCTCCCGGAGCAATGGGCCTACTGAAGCTTTCTTT.

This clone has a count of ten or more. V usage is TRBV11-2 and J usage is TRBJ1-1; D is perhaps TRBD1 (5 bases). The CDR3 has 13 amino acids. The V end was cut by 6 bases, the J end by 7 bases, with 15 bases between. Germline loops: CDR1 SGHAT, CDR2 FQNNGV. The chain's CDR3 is CASSQRRGLEAFF. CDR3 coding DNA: TGTGCCAGCAGTCAACGGAGGGGTCTTGAAGCTTTCTTT.

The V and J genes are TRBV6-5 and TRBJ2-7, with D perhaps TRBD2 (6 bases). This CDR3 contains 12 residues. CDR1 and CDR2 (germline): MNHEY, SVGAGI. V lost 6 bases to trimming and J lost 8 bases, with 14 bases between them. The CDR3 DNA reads TGTGCCAGCAGAACCTATCGGGGGAAGCAGTACTTC. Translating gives CASRTYRGKQYF.